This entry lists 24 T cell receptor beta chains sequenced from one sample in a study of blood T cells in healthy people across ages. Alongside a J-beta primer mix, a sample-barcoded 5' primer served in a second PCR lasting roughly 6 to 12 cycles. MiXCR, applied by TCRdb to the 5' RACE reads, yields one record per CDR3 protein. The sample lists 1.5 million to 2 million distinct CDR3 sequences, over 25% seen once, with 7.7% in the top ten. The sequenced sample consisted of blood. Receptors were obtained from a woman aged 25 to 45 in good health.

CDR3 region: CASVEGTQPQHF. CDR3 DNA: TGTGCTAGTGTTGAGGGTACTCAGCCCCAGCATTTT. V gene TRBV12-5 combines with J gene TRBJ1-5; D remains unclear. The CDR3 length is 12 residues. Germline V CDR1 and CDR2: LGHNT, FRNRAP. V lost 7 bases, J lost 6 bases, and 10 bases lay in between.

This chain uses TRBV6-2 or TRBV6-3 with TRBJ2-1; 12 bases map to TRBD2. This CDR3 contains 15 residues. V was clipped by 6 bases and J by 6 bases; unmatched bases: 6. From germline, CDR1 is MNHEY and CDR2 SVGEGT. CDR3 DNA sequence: TGTGCCAGCAGGAGGACTAGCGGGGTGAGCAATGAGCAGTTCTTC. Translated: CASRRTSGVSNEQFF.

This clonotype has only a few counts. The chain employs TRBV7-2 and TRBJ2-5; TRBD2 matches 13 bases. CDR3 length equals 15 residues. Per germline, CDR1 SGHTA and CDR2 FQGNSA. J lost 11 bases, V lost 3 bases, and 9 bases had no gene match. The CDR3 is CASSLTSGGYNEQYF. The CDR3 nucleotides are TGTGCCAGCAGCTTGACTAGCGGGGGGTACAATGAGCAGTACTTC.

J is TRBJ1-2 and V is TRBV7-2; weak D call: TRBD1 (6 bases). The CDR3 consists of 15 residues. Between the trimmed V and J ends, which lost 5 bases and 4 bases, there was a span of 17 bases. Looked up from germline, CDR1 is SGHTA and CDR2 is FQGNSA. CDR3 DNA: TGTGCCAGCAGCCGCTACCCGGGACAACTCTATGGCTACACCTTC. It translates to CASSRYPGQLYGYTF.

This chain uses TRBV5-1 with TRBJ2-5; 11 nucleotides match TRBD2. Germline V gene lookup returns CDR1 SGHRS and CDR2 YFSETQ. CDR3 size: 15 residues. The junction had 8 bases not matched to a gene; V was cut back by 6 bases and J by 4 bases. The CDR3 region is CASNQLAGDLETQYF. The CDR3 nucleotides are TGCGCCAGCAACCAACTAGCGGGAGACTTAGAGACCCAGTACTTC. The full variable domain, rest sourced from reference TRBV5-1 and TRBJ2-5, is KAGVTQTPRYLIKTRGQQVTLSCSPISGHRSVSWYQQTPGQGLQFLFEYFSETQRNKGNFPGRFSGRQFSNSRSEMNVSTLELGDSALYLCASNQLAGDLETQYFGPGTRLLVL.

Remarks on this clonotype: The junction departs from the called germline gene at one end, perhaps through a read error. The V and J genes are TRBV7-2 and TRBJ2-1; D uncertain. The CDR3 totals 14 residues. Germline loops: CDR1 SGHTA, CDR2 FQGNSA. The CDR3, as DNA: TGTGCCAGCAGCTTAGTTACTTCCTACGATGAGCAGTTCTTC. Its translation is CASSLVTSYDEQFF.

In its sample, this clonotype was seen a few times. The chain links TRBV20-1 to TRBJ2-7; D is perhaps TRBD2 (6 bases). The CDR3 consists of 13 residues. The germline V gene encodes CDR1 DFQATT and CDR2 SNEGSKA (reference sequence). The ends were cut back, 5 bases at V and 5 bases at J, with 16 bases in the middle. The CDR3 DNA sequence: TGCAGTGCTGGGGGACGGGGGTCCGACGAGCAGTACTTC. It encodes CSAGGRGSDEQYF.

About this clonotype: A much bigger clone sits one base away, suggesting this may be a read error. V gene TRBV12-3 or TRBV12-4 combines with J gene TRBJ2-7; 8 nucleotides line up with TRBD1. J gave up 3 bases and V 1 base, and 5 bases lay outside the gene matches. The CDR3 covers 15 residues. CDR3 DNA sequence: TGTGCCAGCAGTTTAGGCAGGGGGCATTGCTACGAGCAGTACTTC. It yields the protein CASSLGRGHCYEQYF.

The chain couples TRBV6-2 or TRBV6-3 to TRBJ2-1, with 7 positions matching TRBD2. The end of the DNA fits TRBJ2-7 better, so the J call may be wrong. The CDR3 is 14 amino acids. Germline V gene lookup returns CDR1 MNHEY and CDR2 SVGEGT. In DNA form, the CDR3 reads TGTGCCAGTATTGAAGCGGGGCCCTACAATGAGCAGTACTTC. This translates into CASIEAGPYNEQYF.

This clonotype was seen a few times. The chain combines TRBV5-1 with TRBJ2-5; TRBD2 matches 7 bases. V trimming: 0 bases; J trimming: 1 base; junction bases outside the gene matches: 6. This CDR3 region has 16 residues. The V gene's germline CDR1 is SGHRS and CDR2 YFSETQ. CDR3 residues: CASSLGSGAIQETQYF. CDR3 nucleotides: TGCGCCAGCAGCTTGGGCAGCGGGGCCATCCAAGAGACCCAGTACTTC.

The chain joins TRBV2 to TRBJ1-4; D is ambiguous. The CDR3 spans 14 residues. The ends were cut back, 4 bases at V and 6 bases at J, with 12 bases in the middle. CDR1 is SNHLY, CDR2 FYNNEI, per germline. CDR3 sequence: CASSGVFSDEKLFF. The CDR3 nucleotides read TGTGCCAGCAGTGGGGTCTTCAGTGATGAAAAACTGTTTTTT.

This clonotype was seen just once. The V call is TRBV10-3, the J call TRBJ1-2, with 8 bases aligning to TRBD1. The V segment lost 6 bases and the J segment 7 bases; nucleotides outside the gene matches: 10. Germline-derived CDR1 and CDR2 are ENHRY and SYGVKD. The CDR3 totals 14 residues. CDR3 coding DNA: TGTGCCATCAGGGATAGCAGGGGGCGTAGTGGCTACACCTTC. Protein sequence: CAIRDSRGRSGYTF.

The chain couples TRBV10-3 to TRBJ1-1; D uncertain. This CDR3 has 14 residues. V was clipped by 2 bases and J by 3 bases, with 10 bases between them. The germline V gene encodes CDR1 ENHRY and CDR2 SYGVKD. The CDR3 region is CAISELKSDTEAFF. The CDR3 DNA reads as TGTGCCATCAGTGAGCTAAAGTCGGACACTGAAGCTTTCTTT.

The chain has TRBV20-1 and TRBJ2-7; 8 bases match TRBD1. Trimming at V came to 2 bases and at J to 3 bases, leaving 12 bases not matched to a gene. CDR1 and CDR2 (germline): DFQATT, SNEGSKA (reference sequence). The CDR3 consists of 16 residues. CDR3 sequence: CSARPFPGQEIYEQYF. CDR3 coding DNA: TGCAGTGCTAGACCATTTCCGGGACAGGAGATCTACGAGCAGTACTTC.

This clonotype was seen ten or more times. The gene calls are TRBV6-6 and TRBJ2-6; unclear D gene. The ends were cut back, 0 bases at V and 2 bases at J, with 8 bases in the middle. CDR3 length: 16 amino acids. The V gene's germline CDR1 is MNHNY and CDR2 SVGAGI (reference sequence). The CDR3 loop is CASSYSSGAGANVLTF. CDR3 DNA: TGTGCCAGCAGTTACTCGAGTGGGGCTGGGGCCAACGTCCTGACTTTC.

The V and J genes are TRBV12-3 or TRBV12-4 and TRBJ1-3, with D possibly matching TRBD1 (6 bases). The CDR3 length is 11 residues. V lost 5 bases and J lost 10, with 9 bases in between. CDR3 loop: CASSPQGTIYF. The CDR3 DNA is TGTGCCAGCAGTCCGCAGGGGACCATATATTTT.

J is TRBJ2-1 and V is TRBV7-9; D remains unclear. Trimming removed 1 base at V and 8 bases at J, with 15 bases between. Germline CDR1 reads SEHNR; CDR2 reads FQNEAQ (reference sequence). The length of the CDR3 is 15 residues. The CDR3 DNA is TGTGCCAGCAGCTTAGTCTCTTTGGCAGTCGATGAGCAGTTCTTC. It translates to CASSLVSLAVDEQFF. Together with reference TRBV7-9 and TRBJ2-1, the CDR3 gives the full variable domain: DTGVSQNPRHKITKRGQNVTFRCDPISEHNRLYWYRQTLGQGPEFLTYFQNEAQLEKSRLLSDRFSAERPKGSFSTLEIQRTEQGDSAMYLCASSLVSLAVDEQFFGPGTRLTVL.

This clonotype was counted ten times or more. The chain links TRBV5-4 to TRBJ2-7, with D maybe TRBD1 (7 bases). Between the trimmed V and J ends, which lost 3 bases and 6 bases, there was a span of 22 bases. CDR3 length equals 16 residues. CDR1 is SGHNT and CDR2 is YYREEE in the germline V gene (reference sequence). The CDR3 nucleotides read TGTGCCAGCAGCTCGATGGAGGGACAGCGGTTCGGCGAGCAGTACTTC. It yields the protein CASSSMEGQRFGEQYF.

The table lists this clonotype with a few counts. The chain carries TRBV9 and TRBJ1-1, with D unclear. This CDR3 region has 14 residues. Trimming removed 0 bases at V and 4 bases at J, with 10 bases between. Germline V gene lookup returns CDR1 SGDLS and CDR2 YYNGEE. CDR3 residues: CASSVGRVGTEAFF. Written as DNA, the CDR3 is TGTGCCAGCAGCGTAGGAAGGGTTGGCACTGAAGCTTTCTTT.

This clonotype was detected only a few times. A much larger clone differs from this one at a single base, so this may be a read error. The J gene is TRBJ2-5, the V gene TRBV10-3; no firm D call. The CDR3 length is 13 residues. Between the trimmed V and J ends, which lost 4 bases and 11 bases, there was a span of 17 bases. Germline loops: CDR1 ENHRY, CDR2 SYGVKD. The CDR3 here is CAISADLDNEQYF. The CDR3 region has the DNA TGTGCCATCAGTGCTGACTTAGACAATGAGCAGTACTTC.

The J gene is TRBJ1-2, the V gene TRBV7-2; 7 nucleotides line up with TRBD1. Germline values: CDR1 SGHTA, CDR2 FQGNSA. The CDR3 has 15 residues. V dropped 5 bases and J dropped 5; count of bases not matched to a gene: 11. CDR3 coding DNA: TGTGCCAGCAGCCCTAGACAGGGACCCCTTTATGGCTACACCTTC. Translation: CASSPRQGPLYGYTF. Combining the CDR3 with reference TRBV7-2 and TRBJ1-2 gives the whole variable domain GAGVSQSPSNKVTEKGKDVELRCDPISGHTALYWYRQSLGQGLEFLIYFQGNSAPDKSGLPSDRFSAERTGGSVSTLTIQRTQQEDSAVYLCASSPRQGPLYGYTFGSGTRLTVV.

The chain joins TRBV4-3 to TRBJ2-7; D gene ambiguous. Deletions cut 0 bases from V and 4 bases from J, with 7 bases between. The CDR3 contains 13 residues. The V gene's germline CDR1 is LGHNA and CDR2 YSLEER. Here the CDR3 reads CASSQDVLYEQYF. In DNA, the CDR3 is TGCGCCAGCAGCCAAGATGTGCTTTACGAGCAGTACTTC.

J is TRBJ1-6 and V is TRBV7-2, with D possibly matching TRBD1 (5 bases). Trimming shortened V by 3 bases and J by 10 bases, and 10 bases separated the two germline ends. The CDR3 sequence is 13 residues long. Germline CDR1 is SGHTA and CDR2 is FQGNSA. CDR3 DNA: TGTGCCAGCAGCTTTGGGAAGGGGTCACCCCTCCACTTT. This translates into CASSFGKGSPLHF.

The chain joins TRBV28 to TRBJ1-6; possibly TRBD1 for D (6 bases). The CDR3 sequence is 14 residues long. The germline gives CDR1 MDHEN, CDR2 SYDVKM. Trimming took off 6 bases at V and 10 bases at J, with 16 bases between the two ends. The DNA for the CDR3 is TGTGCCAGCAGCAGGCCTCAGGGGTACTCACCCCTCCACTTT. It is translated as CASSRPQGYSPLHF.